This T cell receptor (beta chain) comes out of a study of molecular identifiers for immune sequencing clone quantification. Overall study context: Replicate RNA came from about 20,000 or 100,000 naive CD8 cells and was split five ways, and four parts were sequenced. Findings of the study overall: Highly expanded clone sizes could be underestimated through barcode sharing by identical TCR molecules.

This clonotype was seen more than once but under ten times. Its antigen is still unknown. TCRdb re-called the PCR reads with MiXCR, one entry per CDR3 protein. The table lists some 650,000 distinct CDR3 sequences, about 20% of them singletons. Sequenced material: naive CD8+ T cells from blood, with Jurkat cell RNA spiked in. Stated subset: FACS-sorted CD8+CD4-CCR7+CD45RA+ naive T cells. The receptor was derived from a human donor in good health. Some libraries in this study had Jurkat cell RNA spiked in.

The CDR3 sequence: CASSPLRTGGTGEQYF. CDR3 bases: TGTGCCAGCAGCCCACTCAGGACAGGGGGCACCGGCGAGCAGTACTTC. The chain combines TRBV11-2 with TRBJ2-7; 11 bases align to TRBD1. V shed 5 bases, J shed 6 bases, and the junction held 12 bases outside the gene matches. The CDR3 covers 16 residues. Germline loops: CDR1 SGHAT, CDR2 FQNNGV.